These 2 T cell receptor beta chains were sequenced from one sample in a study of cytomegalovirus exposure and HLA in healthy donors. The PCR had 60 Vbeta and 13 Jbeta primers. This table comes from immunoSEQ multiplex PCR, and its TCRdb copy is limited to in-frame clones, with some not included. The data contain fewer than 200,000 clones, more than 75% of them singletons. Sequencing was done on a sample of PBMCs. The receptors were sampled from a man between 18 and 29 years old in good health and CMV-seropositive.

In DNA form, the CDR3 reads TGTGCCAGTAGTAGGGCTAATCCAAACACTGAAGCTTTCTTT. It is translated as CASSRANPNTEAFF. The genes are TRBV19 and TRBJ1-1, with D unclear. CDR3 size: 14 residues. Trimming removed 4 bases at V and 2 bases at J, with 11 bases between. Germline CDR1 reads LNHDA; CDR2 reads SQIVND (reference sequence).

A few counts support this clone. Other DNA sequences in this specimen translate into the identical CDR3. J is TRBJ1-4 and V is TRBV5-1; D gene unclear. The ends were cut back, 0 bases at V and 5 bases at J, with 11 bases in the middle. Germline V gives CDR1 SGHRS, CDR2 YFSETQ. This CDR3 contains 15 residues. The CDR3 protein is CASSLAGDSNEKLFF. DNA of the CDR3: TGCGCCAGCAGCTTGGCCGGAGATTCAAATGAAAAACTGTTTTTT.